A single sample is the source of the 3 T cell receptor beta chains below, sequenced in a study of blood T cell repertoires in COVID-19. Profiling relied on immunoSEQ multiplex PCR, and the TCRdb table lists in-frame clones only, not all of them. The sample shows about 14,000 clones, roughly 88% of them seen only once. The sequencing sample was made of peripheral blood. All receptors come from a woman in her forties or fifties with active or convalescent COVID-19.

This chain joins TRBV7-3 and TRBJ2-1; possible D gene TRBD2, 5 bases. CDR1 is SGHTA and CDR2 is FQGTGA in the germline V gene. This CDR3 has 13 amino acids. Trimming shortened V by 5 bases and J by 6 bases, and 11 bases separated the two germline ends. The CDR3 reads CASSTDWGNEQFF. For the CDR3, the DNA is TGTGCCAGCAGCACGGACTGGGGCAATGAGCAGTTCTTC.

The V gene is TRBV7-9, the J gene TRBJ2-1, with TRBD2 matching over 8 bases. Germline assignment: CDR1 SEHNR and CDR2 FQNEAQ (reference sequence). Trimming took 0 bases from V and 8 from J; bases not matched to a gene: 9. The CDR3 sequence is 16 residues long. CDR3 region: CASSLASSGRWDEQFF. Written as DNA, the CDR3 is TGTGCCAGCAGCTTAGCATCCAGCGGGAGATGGGATGAGCAGTTCTTC.

V gene TRBV6-5 combines with J gene TRBJ2-3, with D possibly TRBD2 on 5 matching bases. Trimming removed 7 bases from V and 10 bases from J, with 18 bases in between. The CDR3 runs to 13 residues. Germline CDR1 and CDR2: MNHEY and SVGAGI. CDR3 amino acids: CASTQDWSVPQYF. CDR3 nucleotides: TGTGCCAGCACCCAGGACTGGTCCGTGCCGCAGTATTTT.